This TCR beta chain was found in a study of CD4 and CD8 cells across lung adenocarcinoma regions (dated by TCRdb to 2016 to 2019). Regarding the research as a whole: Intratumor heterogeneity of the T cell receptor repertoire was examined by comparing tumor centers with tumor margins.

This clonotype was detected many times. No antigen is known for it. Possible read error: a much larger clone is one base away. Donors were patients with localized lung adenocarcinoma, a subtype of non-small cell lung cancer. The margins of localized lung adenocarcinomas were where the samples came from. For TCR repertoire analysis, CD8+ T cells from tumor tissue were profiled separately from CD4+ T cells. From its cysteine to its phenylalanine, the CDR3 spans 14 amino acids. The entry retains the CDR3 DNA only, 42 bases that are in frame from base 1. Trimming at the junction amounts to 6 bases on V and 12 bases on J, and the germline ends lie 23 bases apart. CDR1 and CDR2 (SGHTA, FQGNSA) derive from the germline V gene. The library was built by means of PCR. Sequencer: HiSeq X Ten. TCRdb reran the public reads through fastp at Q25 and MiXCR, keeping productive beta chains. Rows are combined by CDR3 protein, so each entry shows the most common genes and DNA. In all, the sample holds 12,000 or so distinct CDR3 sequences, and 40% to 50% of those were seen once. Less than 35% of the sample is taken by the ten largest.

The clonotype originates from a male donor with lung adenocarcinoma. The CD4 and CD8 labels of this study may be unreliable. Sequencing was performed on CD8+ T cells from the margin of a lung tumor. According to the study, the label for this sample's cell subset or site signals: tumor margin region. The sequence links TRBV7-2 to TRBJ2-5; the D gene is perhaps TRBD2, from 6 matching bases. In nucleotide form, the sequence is TGTGCCAGCAGGCGTAACAGGAGGGAAGGGTTAGAGTACTTC. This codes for CASRRNRREGLEYF. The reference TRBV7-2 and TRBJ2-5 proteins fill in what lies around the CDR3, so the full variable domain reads GAGVSQSPSNKVTEKGKDVELRCDPISGHTALYWYRQSLGQGLEFLIYFQGNSAPDKSGLPSDRFSAERTGGSVSTLTIQRTQQEDSAVYLCASRRNRREGLEYFGPGTRLLVL.